The present TCR beta chain was sequenced within a study of T cell changes during pregnancy in multiple sclerosis. TCRdb's table, derived via immunoSEQ multiplex PCR, lists solely in-frame clones and lacks some. Of approximately 40,000 clones listed, about 88% are singletons. This material consisted of CD4+ T cells from peripheral blood mononuclear cells, taken in the second trimester of pregnancy. The TCR comes from a female donor with multiple sclerosis, enrolled in a pregnancy study.

CDR3 loop: CASSYSRDSSEQYF. CDR3 coding DNA: TGTGCCAGCAGTTACTCGAGGGATTCGAGTGAGCAGTACTTC. This sequence joins TRBV6-6 and TRBJ2-7; weak D call: TRBD2 (5 bases). The V gene's germline CDR1 is MNHNY and CDR2 SVGAGI (reference sequence). This CDR3 comprises 14 residues. V dropped 0 bases and J dropped 7 bases, with 13 bases sitting between them.